This T cell receptor beta chain came from a study of cytomegalovirus exposure and HLA in healthy donors. Study-wide results and limits: There were 150 to 200 TCR beta chains listed as cytomegalovirus-associated. According to reports, the classifier identified cytomegalovirus status with high specificity and sensitivity. One variant, a missense change in DCLRE1C, was linked in a later analysis to TCR beta V- and J-gene trimming.

The CDR3 is 14 amino acids. The V and J ends lost 5 bases and 4 bases, in that order; junction bases with no gene match: 7. Germline CDR1 SGHRS, CDR2 YFSETQ. This clone was seen only once. The antigen is not known. A multiplex PCR was run with 60 Vbeta primers and 13 Jbeta primers. TCRdb's table, derived via immunoSEQ multiplex PCR, lists solely in-frame clones and lacks some. The sample lists 100,000 or so clones; roughly 81% were seen once. V is TRBV5-1 and J is TRBJ1-2; 8 bases match TRBD1. The sample was PBMCs. This receptor was identified in a man aged 35-49 years in good health and CMV-seronegative. The DNA for the CDR3 is TGCGCCAGCAGGCCTACAGGGGGACCCTATGGCTACACCTTC. Residues: CASRPTGGPYGYTF.